This entry concerns a single T cell receptor beta chain. No antigen is known for it. The entry originates in a study of cytomegalovirus exposure and HLA in healthy donors. PCR employed 60 Vbeta and 13 Jbeta primers. The assay was immunoSEQ multiplex PCR, and TCRdb's table has in-frame clones only and misses some. The data show 100,000 to 150,000 clones, roughly 80% seen once. The study's findings and limits: Reports credit the classifier with highly specific, highly sensitive diagnosis of cytomegalovirus status. Being productive about 87% or about 30% of the time was typical of most TCR beta V segments in an earlier analysis. Evidence from a later analysis indicated that most CMV-associated TCR beta chains looked HLA-restricted.

The junction had 8 bases not matched to a gene; V was cut back by 0 bases and J by 4 bases. This CDR3 contains 17 residues. In germline, CDR1 is MGHRA, CDR2 YSYEKL. The chain employs TRBV4-1 and TRBJ1-1; 10 bases map to TRBD1. This TCR was sampled from a woman aged 40 to 50 in good health and CMV-seronegative. Sample: PBMCs. The CDR3 region is CASSQEGTGVGVTEAFF. The DNA for the CDR3 is TGCGCCAGCAGCCAAGAGGGGACAGGGGTCGGTGTCACTGAAGCTTTCTTT.